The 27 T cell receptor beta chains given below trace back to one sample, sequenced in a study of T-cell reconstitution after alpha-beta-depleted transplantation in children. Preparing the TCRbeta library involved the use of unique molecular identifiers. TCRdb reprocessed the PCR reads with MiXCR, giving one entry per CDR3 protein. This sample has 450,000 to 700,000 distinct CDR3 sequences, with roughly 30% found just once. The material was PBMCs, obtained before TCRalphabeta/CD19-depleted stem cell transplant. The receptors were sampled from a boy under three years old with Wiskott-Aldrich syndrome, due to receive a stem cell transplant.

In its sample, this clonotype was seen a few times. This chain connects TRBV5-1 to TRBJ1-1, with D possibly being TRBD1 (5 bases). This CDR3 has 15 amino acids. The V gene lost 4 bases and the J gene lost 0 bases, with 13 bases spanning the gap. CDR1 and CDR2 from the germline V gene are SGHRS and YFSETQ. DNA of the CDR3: TGCGCCAGCAGCCGGGAACCAGGGTTGAACACTGAAGCTTTCTTT. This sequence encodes CASSREPGLNTEAFF.

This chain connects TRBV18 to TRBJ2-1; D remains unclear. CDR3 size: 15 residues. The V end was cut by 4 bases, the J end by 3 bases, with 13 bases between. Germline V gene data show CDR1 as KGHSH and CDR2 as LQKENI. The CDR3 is CASSQSRPLYNEQFF. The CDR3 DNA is TGTGCCAGCTCACAATCCAGGCCCCTCTACAATGAGCAGTTCTTC.

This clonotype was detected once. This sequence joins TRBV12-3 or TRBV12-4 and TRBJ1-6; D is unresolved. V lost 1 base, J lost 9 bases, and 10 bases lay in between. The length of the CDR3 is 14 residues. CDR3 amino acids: CASSLVGRSSPLHF. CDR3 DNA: TGTGCCAGCAGTTTAGTGGGCAGGAGTTCACCCCTCCACTTT.

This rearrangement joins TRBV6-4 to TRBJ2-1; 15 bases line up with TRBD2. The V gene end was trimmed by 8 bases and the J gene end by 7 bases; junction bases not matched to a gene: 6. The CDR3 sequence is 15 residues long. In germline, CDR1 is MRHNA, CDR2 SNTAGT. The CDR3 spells CASGAGTSGRNEQFF. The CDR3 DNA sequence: TGTGCCAGCGGTGCCGGGACTAGCGGGAGGAATGAGCAGTTCTTC.

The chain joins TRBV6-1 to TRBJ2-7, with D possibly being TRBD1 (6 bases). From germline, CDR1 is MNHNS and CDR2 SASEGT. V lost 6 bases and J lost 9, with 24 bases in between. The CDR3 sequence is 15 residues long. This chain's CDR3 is CASSARGAGPLRQYF. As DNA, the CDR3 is TGTGCCAGCAGCGCCAGGGGCGCGGGCCCCCTCAGGCAGTACTTC.

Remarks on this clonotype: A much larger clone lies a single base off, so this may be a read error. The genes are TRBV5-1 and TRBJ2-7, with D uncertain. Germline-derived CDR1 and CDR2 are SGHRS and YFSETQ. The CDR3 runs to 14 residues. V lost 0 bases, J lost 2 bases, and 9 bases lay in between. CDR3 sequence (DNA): TGCGCCAGCAGCTTGGTTAGCTGGACCTACGAGCAGTACTTC. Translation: CASSLVSWTYEQYF.

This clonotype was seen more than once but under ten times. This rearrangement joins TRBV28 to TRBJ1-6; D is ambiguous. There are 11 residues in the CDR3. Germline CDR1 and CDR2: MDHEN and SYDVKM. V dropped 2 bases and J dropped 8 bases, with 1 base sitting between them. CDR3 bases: TGTGCCAGCAGTTTACATTCACCCCTCCACTTT. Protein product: CASSLHSPLHF.

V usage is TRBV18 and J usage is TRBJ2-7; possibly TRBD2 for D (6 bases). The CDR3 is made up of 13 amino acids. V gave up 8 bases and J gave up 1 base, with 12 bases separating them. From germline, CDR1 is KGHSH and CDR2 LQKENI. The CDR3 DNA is TGTGCCAGCCGGGACTCCCTTTCCTACGAGCAGTACTTC. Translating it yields CASRDSLSYEQYF.

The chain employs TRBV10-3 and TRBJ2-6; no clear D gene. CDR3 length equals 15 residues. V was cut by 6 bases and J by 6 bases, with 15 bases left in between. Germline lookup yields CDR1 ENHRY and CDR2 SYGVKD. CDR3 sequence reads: CAISDGPFKANVLTF. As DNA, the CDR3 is TGTGCCATCAGCGACGGGCCCTTTAAGGCCAACGTCCTGACTTTC.

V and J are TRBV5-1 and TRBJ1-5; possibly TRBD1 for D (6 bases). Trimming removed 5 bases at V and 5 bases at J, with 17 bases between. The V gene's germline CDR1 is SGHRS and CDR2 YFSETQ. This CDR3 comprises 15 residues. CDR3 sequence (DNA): TGCGCCAGCAGACCCGGCGGACAGATTGATCAGCCCCAGCATTTT. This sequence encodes CASRPGGQIDQPQHF.

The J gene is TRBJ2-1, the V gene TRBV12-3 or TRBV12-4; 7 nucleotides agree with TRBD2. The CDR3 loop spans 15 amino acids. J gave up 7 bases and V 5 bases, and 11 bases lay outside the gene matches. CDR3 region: CASSPRGVKGNEQFF. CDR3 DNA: TGTGCCAGCAGTCCTCGGGGGGTTAAGGGTAATGAGCAGTTCTTC.

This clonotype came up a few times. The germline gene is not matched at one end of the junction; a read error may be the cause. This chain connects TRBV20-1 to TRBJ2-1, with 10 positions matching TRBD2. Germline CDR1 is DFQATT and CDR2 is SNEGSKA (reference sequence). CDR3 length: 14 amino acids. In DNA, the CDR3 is TGCAGTGCTAGAGACCCGGGGCTAGCGGGAGAGCGGTTCTTC. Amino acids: CSARDPGLAGERFF.

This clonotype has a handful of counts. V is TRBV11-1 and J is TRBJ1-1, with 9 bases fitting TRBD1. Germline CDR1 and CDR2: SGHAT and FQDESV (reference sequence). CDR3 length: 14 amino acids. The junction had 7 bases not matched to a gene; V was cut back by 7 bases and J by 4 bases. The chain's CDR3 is CASTKQGAATEAFF. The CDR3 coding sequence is TGTGCCAGCACCAAACAGGGGGCGGCCACTGAAGCTTTCTTT.

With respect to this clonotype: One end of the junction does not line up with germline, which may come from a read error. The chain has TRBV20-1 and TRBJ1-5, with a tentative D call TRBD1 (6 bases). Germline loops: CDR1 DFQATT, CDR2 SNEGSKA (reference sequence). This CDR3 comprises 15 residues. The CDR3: CSARALTGPNQPQHF. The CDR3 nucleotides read TGCAGTGCGAGAGCCCTTACAGGGCCCAATCAGCCCCAGCATTTT.

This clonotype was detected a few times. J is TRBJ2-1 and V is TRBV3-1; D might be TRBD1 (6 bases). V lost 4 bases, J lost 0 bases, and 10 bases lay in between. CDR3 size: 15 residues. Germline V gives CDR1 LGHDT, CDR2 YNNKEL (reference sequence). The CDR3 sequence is CASSRQVASYNEQFF. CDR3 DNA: TGTGCCAGCAGCCGACAGGTCGCCTCCTACAATGAGCAGTTCTTC.

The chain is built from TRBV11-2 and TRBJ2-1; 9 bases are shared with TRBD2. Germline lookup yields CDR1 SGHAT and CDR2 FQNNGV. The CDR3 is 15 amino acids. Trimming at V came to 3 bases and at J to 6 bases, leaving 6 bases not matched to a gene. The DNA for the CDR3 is TGTGCCAGCAGCTTTCCCGGACTAGCGATCAATGAGCAGTTCTTC. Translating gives CASSFPGLAINEQFF.

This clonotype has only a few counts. DNA for the CDR3: TGCAGCGTTGGCGGGATTGAGTCTTCCTACGAGCAGTACTTC. Translated, it gives CSVGGIESSYEQYF. The chain combines TRBV29-1 with TRBJ2-7; possibly TRBD2 for D (6 bases). Per germline, CDR1 SQVTM and CDR2 ANQGSEA. The CDR3 has 14 amino acids. V shed 4 bases and J shed 1 base, with 14 bases lying between them.

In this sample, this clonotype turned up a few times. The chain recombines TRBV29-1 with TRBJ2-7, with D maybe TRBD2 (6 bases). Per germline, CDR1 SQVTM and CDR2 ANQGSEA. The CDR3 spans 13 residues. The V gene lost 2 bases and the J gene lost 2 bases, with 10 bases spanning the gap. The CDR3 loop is CSVEYGSPYEQYF. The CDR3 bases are TGCAGCGTTGAATACGGGAGCCCCTACGAGCAGTACTTC.

The CDR3 coding sequence is TGCGCCAGCAGCTTGGAAGTAAATGGAGAGACCCAGTACTTC. It is translated as CASSLEVNGETQYF. The genes are TRBV5-1 and TRBJ2-5; no reliable D call. There are 14 residues in the CDR3. The germline V gene encodes CDR1 SGHRS and CDR2 YFSETQ. V lost 0 bases, J lost 4 bases, and 10 bases lay in between.

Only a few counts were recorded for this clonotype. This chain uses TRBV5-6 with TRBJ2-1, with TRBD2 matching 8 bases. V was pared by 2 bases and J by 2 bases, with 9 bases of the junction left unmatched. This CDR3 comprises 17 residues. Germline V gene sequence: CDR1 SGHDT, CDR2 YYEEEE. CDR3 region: CASSFLGLADTYNEQFF. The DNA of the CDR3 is TGTGCCAGCAGCTTCCTCGGACTAGCAGATACCTACAATGAGCAGTTCTTC.

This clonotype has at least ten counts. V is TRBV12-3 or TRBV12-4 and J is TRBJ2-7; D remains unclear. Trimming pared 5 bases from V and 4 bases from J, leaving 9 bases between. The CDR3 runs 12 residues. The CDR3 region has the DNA TGTGCCAGCAGTCCCCGCTCTTACGAGCAGTACTTC. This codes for CASSPRSYEQYF.

The CDR3 reads CASSGLAGEQFF. DNA of the CDR3: TGTGCCAGCAGTGGACTAGCGGGGGAGCAGTTCTTC. The V and J genes are TRBV2 and TRBJ2-1; 11 bases agree with TRBD2. This CDR3 region has 12 residues. Trimming cost V 4 bases and J 10 bases; bases outside gene matches: 0. CDR1 and CDR2 (germline): SNHLY, FYNNEI.

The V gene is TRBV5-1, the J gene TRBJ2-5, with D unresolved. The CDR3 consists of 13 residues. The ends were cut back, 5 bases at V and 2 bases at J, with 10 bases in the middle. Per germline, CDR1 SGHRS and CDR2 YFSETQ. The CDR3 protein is CASRATTQETQYF. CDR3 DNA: TGCGCCAGCAGGGCGACCACGCAAGAGACCCAGTACTTC. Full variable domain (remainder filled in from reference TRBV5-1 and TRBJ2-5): KAGVTQTPRYLIKTRGQQVTLSCSPISGHRSVSWYQQTPGQGLQFLFEYFSETQRNKGNFPGRFSGRQFSNSRSEMNVSTLELGDSALYLCASRATTQETQYFGPGTRLLVL.

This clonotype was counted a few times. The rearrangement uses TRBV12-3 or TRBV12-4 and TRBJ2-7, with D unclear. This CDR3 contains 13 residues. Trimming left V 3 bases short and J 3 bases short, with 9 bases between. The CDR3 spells CASSFLGDYEQYF. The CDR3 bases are TGTGCCAGCAGTTTTCTTGGGGACTACGAGCAGTACTTC.

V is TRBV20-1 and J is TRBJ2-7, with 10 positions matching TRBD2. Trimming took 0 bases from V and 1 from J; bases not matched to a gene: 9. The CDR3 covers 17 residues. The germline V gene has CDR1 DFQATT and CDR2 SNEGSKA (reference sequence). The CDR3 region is CSAREAPVLAGSYEQYF. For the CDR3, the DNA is TGCAGTGCTAGAGAAGCTCCGGTACTAGCGGGATCCTACGAGCAGTACTTC.

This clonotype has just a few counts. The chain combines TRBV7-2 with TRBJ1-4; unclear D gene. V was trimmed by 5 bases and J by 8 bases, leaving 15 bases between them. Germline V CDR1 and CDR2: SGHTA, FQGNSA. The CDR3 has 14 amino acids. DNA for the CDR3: TGTGCCAGCAGCCCGCGTATGGTCGGGGAAAAACTGTTTTTT. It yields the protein CASSPRMVGEKLFF.

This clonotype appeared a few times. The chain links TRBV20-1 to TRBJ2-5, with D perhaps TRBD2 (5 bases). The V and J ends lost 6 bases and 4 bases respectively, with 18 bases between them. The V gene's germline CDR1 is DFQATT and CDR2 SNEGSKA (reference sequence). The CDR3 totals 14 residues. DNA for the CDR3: TGCAGTGCCTTCCCGCCGGGGTCGGGAGAGACCCAGTACTTC. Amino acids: CSAFPPGSGETQYF.